Reported below is one T cell receptor (beta chain). Its target is unknown. Germline V CDR1 and CDR2: SNHLY, FYNNEI. The CDR3 loop spans 13 amino acids. V was cut by 3 bases and J by 5 bases, with 10 bases left in between. The data belong to a study of T cell repertoires in cytomegalovirus infection. Study-level points and caveats: Adding up the frequency of public TCR beta families identified people who carried CMV plus the relevant HLA.

TCRdb passed the reads through MiXCR, listing each CDR3 protein once. The repertoire holds fewer than 250,000 distinct CDR3 sequences, under 25% seen once, with 15% to 20% in the top ten. Material: CD8+ T cells from PBMCs. This TCR came from a human donor in good health (CMV status not recorded). Some clones in this sample may be carry-over from other donors' samples. The rearrangement links TRBV2 to TRBJ2-5, with a tentative D call TRBD1 (5 bases). Here the CDR3 DNA reads TGTGCCAGCAGTGACTGGGGCAGGGAGACCCAGTACTTC. The encoded protein is CASSDWGRETQYF.